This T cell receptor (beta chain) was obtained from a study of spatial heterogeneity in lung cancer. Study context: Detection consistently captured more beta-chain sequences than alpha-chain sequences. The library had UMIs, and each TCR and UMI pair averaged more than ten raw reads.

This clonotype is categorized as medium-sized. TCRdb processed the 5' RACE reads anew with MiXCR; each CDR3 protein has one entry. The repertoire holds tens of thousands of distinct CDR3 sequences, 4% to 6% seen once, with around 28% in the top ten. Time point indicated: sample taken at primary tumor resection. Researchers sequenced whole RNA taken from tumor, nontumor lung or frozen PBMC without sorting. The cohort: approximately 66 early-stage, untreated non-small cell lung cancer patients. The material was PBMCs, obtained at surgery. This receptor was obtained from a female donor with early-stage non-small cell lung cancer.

CDR3 amino acids: CASSGANYGYTF. The CDR3 DNA is TGTGCCAGCTCCGGGGCGAACTATGGCTACACCTTC. The rearrangement joins TRBV6-5 to TRBJ1-2, with D tentatively TRBD1 (5 bases). The V gene lost 8 bases and the J gene lost 2 bases, with 9 bases spanning the gap. CDR3 length equals 12 residues. Germline values: CDR1 MNHEY, CDR2 SVGAGI.